In this sample, the clone carrying this TCR beta chain turned up many times. Looked up from germline, CDR1 is LNHDA and CDR2 is SQIVND (reference sequence). V lost 11 bases and J lost 4, with 17 bases in between. This CDR3 is built from 13 residues. The data derive from a study of CD8 T cells in ankylosing spondylitis. TCRdb processed the 5' RACE reads anew with MiXCR; each CDR3 protein has one entry. The sample shows 90,000 to 100,000 distinct CDR3 sequences, about 8.3% of them seen only once. This TCR was sampled from a male donor with ankylosing spondylitis or in good health (not recorded which). The V call is TRBV19, the J call TRBJ1-2; a possible D gene is TRBD1 (6 bases). The sequenced sample consisted of blood, either unsorted or a sorted T cell fraction (not recorded which). CDR3: CAGTRDITYGYTF. Written as DNA, the CDR3 is TGTGCCGGGACCCGGGACATAACCTATGGCTACACCTTC.